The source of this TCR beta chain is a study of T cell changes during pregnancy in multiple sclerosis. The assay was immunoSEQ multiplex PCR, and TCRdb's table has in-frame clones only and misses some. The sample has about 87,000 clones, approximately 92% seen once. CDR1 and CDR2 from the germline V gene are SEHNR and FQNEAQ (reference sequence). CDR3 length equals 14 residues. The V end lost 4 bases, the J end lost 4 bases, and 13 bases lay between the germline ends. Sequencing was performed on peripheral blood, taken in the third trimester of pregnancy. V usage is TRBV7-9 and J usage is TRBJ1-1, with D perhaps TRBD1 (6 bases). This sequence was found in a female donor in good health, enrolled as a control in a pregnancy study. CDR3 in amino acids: CASSSRGAGTEAFF. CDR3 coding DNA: TGTGCCAGCAGCTCACGGGGGGCGGGCACTGAAGCTTTCTTT.